A selection of T cell receptor beta chains follows, all from one sample in a study of long-term antiretroviral therapy in people with HIV. TCRdb's copy holds only in-frame clones and misses some; the assay was immunoSEQ multiplex PCR. The top ten clones hold 7.1% of a sample with about 33,000 clones, roughly 80% of them seen once. The material was unsorted PBMCs, obtained 2 years after starting antiretroviral therapy. These receptors originate from a woman in her forties or fifties with HIV. CDR3s include the opening cysteine and the closing phenylalanine or tryptophan. The order of the fields is V gene, J gene, CDR3 protein.

v_gene: TRBV27
j_gene: TRBJ2-7
CDR3aa: CASIRFGEQYF

v_gene: TRBV30
j_gene: TRBJ2-1
CDR3aa: CAWTRTDYNEQFF

v_gene: TRBV2
j_gene: TRBJ2-2
CDR3aa: CASSDGGGTGELFF

v_gene: TRBV6-5
j_gene: TRBJ1-2
CDR3aa: CATARTGLGGYTF

v_gene: TRBV19
j_gene: TRBJ2-1
CDR3aa: CASGAGGYYNEQFF

v_gene: TRBV25-1
j_gene: TRBJ2-3
CDR3aa: CASSGSTPGSTDTQYF

v_gene: TRBV2
j_gene: TRBJ2-7
CDR3aa: CASRDWRGEQYF

v_gene: TRBV6-5
j_gene: TRBJ2-1
CDR3aa: CASSYSWNSYNEQFF

v_gene: TRBV6-6
j_gene: TRBJ2-2
CDR3aa: CASSFSTLADDRRLFF

v_gene: TRBV9
j_gene: TRBJ2-2
CDR3aa: CASSVSSNTGELFF

v_gene: TRBV7-6
j_gene: TRBJ2-7
CDR3aa: CASSLGGGGNEQYF

v_gene: TRBV10-3
j_gene: TRBJ1-2
CDR3aa: CAIQGGDGYTF

v_gene: TRBV12-5
j_gene: TRBJ2-1
CDR3aa: CASGSGTSGGAGSYNEQFF

v_gene: TRBV7-9
j_gene: TRBJ2-3
CDR3aa: CASSGGGWRGSTDTQYF

v_gene: TRBV11-2
j_gene: TRBJ2-2
CDR3aa: CASSPWTAANTGELFF

v_gene: TRBV5-4
j_gene: TRBJ2-7
CDR3aa: CASTRGPGGSYEQYF

v_gene: TRBV5-5
j_gene: TRBJ2-5
CDR3aa: CASSLGPGGQETQYF

v_gene: TRBV7-9
j_gene: TRBJ2-2
CDR3aa: CASSHPPDRVGDTGELFF

v_gene: TRBV5-5
j_gene: TRBJ1-6
CDR3aa: CASSLDSYDYNSPLHF

v_gene: TRBV5-1
j_gene: TRBJ2-1
CDR3aa: CASTRTSGVYNEQFF

v_gene: TRBV6-5
j_gene: TRBJ1-1
CDR3aa: CASSYTGLNTEAFF

v_gene: TRBV6-5
j_gene: TRBJ1-2
CDR3aa: CASSYGAGLFSGYTF